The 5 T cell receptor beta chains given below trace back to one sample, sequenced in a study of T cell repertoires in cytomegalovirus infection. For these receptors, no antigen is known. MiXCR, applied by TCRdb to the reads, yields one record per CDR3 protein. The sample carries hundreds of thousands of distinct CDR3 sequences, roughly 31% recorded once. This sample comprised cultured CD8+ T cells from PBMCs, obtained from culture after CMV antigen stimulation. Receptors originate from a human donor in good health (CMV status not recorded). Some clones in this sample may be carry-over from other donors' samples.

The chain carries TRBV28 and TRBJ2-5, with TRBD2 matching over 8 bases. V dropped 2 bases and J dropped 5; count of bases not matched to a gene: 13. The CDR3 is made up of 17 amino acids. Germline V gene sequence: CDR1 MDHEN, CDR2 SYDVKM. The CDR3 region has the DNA TGTGCCAGCAGTTTACTTGGACTAGCTGAAATCATGGAGACCCAGTACTTC. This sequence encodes CASSLLGLAEIMETQYF.

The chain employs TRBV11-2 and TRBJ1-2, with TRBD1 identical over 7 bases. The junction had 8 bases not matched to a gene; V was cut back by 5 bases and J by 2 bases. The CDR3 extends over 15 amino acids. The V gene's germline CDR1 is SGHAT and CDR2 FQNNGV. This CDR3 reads CASSLRTGWNYGYTF. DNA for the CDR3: TGTGCCAGCAGCCTCAGGACAGGTTGGAACTATGGCTACACCTTC.

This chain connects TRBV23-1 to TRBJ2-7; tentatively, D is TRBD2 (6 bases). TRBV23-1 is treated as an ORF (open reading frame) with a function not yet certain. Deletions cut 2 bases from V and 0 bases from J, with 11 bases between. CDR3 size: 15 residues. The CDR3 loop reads CASSQRGTSSYEQYV. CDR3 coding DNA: TGCGCCAGCAGTCAACGGGGGACGAGCTCCTACGAGCAGTACGTC.

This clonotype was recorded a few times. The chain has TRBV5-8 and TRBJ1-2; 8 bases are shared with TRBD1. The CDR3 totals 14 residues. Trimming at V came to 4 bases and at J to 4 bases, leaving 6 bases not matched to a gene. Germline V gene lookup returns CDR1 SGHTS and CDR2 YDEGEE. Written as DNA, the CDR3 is TGTGCCAGCAGCCCCAAGGACAGGGTCTATGGCTACACCTTC. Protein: CASSPKDRVYGYTF.

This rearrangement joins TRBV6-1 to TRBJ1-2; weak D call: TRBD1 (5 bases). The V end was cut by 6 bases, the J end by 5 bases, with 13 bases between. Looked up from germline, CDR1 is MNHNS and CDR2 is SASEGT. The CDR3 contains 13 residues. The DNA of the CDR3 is TGTGCCAGCAGGCCCAGGGCAATGTATGGCTACACCTTC. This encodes CASRPRAMYGYTF.